The 25 T cell receptor beta chains below were found in one sample sequenced in a study of glioma-infiltrating T cells after dendritic cell vaccination. The data were produced by immunoSEQ multiplex PCR, yet TCRdb's version contains in-frame clones alone and is incomplete. The sample has under 100,000 clones, 79% seen once. The sequencing here drew on blood, taken before dendritic cell vaccination. These receptors all come from a human donor with glioblastoma.

The J gene is TRBJ1-2, the V gene TRBV7-9; D perhaps matches TRBD1 (5 bases). Germline-derived CDR1 and CDR2 are SEHNR and FQNEAQ (reference sequence). The CDR3 totals 13 residues. Trimming removed 1 base at V and 6 bases at J, with 9 bases between. The CDR3 sequence is CASSLGQLDGYTF. CDR3 nucleotide sequence: TGTGCCAGCAGCTTAGGACAGCTCGATGGCTACACCTTC.

This clone was detected a few times. CDR3 loop: CATSRDRASGRELFF. DNA of the CDR3: TGTGCCACCAGCAGAGATCGGGCTAGCGGGAGGGAGCTGTTTTTT. The chain combines TRBV15 with TRBJ2-2; TRBD2 aligns across 9 bases. The CDR3 has 15 amino acids. After removal of 0 bases from V and 9 bases from J, the junction contained 5 bases not matched to a gene. Looked up from germline, CDR1 is LNHNV and CDR2 is YYDKDF (reference sequence). Supplemented by reference TRBV15 and TRBJ2-2, the full variable domain reads DAMVIQNPRYQVTQFGKPVTLSCSQTLNHNVMYWYQQKSSQAPKLLFHYYDKDFNNEADTPDNFQSRRPNTSFCFLDIRSPGLGDTAMYLCATSRDRASGRELFFGEGSRLTVL.

In its sample, this clone was seen a few times. CDR3 coding DNA: TGTGCCAGCAGTACCCCCCAGGGGGTGTTAACTGAAGCTTTCTTT. Translated: CASSTPQGVLTEAFF. The chain uses TRBV6-5 and TRBJ1-1, with 7 bases that match TRBD1. The CDR3 has 15 amino acids. The trim removed 5 bases at V and 5 bases at J, leaving 11 bases unmatched. CDR1 and CDR2 (germline): MNHEY, SVGAGI.

This clone was observed a single time. The gene calls are TRBV5-4 and TRBJ2-5; 9 bases fit TRBD2. The junction had 8 bases not matched to a gene; V was cut back by 3 bases and J by 2 bases. The CDR3 has 16 amino acids. Germline V CDR1 and CDR2: SGHNT, YYREEE (reference sequence). The CDR3 DNA sequence: TGTGCCAGCAGCTCGCCGACTAGCGGCCTACAAGAGACCCAGTACTTC. It translates to CASSSPTSGLQETQYF.

This chain uses TRBV7-6 with TRBJ2-1; the D is unclear. This CDR3 has 11 amino acids. V was pared by 5 bases and J by 10 bases, with 9 bases between. The germline V gene encodes CDR1 SGHVS and CDR2 FNYEAQ. This CDR3 is CASSASGEQFF. CDR3 DNA sequence: TGTGCCAGCAGCGCCTCCGGGGAGCAGTTCTTC.

This chain connects TRBV10-3 to TRBJ2-7, with unresolved D. Germline values: CDR1 ENHRY, CDR2 SYGVKD. The CDR3 spans 15 residues. Trimming removed 3 bases from V and 3 bases from J, with 15 bases in between. CDR3 nucleotide sequence: TGTGCCATCAGTGAATCGAGCGCTAATTTCTACGAGCAGTACTTC. It specifies CAISESSANFYEQYF.

The V gene is TRBV6-1, the J gene TRBJ2-5, with TRBD2 as a possible D gene (6 bases). TRBJ2-7 explains the end of the DNA better; the J call may be wrong. The CDR3 consists of 14 residues. Germline-derived CDR1 and CDR2 are MNHNS and SASEGT. The CDR3 region is CASSVFGSSYEQYF. The DNA of the CDR3 is TGTGCCAGCAGTGTTTTCGGGAGCTCCTACGAGCAGTACTTC.

The DNA of the CDR3 is TGTGCCAGCAGCTTAGGGAGGGAGACCCAGTACTTC. Translated: CASSLGRETQYF. J is TRBJ2-5 and V is TRBV7-9, with a weak D call TRBD2 (5 bases). The germline V gene encodes CDR1 SEHNR and CDR2 FQNEAQ (reference sequence). The CDR3 sequence is 12 residues long. Between the trimmed V and J ends, which lost 1 base and 5 bases, there was a span of 5 bases.

The chain is built from TRBV30 and TRBJ2-3, with 14 bases matching TRBD2. V shed 5 bases and J 4 bases; nucleotides not matched to a gene: 14. The CDR3 totals 18 residues. Germline V CDR1 and CDR2: GTSNPN, SVGIG (reference sequence). CDR3 in DNA: TGTGCCTGGCGGAAGGTTAAAGGACTAGCGGGAGGAGCAGATACGCAGTATTTT. It is translated as CAWRKVKGLAGGADTQYF.

The chain links TRBV7-9 to TRBJ2-5; D is undetermined. CDR1 SEHNR and CDR2 FQNEAQ come from the germline V gene (reference sequence). With 0 bases removed from V and 11 bases from J, the gap between germline ends came to 7 bases. The CDR3 contains 11 residues. Here the CDR3 DNA reads TGTGCCAGCAGCTTAGCGCAACAACAGTACTTC. It codes for CASSLAQQQYF.

The count of this clone is one. The chain carries TRBV2 and TRBJ2-2; TRBD1 agrees at 7 bases. The CDR3 contains 14 residues. The V and J ends lost 6 bases and 6 bases, in that order; junction bases with no gene match: 7. Germline loops: CDR1 SNHLY, CDR2 FYNNEI. This chain's CDR3 is CASRRTDRAGELFF. The DNA of the CDR3 is TGTGCCAGCAGGAGGACAGACAGGGCCGGGGAGCTGTTTTTT.

DNA for the CDR3: TGTGCCACCAGCAAATCAGCAACTAATGAAAAACTGTTTTTT. Amino acids: CATSKSATNEKLFF. The chain couples TRBV15 to TRBJ1-4; no clear D gene. There are 14 residues in the CDR3. Trimming shortened V by 4 bases and J by 0 bases, and 6 bases separated the two germline ends. CDR1 is LNHNV and CDR2 is YYDKDF in the germline V gene (reference sequence).

The chain uses TRBV7-3 and TRBJ2-3; TRBD2 agrees at 7 bases. Germline assignment: CDR1 SGHTA and CDR2 FQGTGA. Unmatched junction bases numbered 9, after V lost 2 bases and J lost 4 bases. The length of the CDR3 is 16 residues. Here the CDR3 reads CASSLFGTKGPDTQYF. The CDR3 DNA follows: TGTGCCAGCAGCTTATTTGGGACTAAAGGTCCAGATACGCAGTATTTT.

This chain links TRBV7-2 with TRBJ2-3, with TRBD1 identical over 7 bases. With V trimmed by 5 bases and J by 3 bases, 5 bases remained unmatched. Looked up from germline, CDR1 is SGHTA and CDR2 is FQGNSA. The CDR3 totals 14 residues. This CDR3 reads CASSRGQKTDTQYF. CDR3 DNA: TGTGCCAGCAGCAGGGGACAGAAAACAGATACGCAGTATTTT.

This clone was detected a few times. This chain connects TRBV6-1 to TRBJ2-7; D possibly corresponds to TRBD1 (7 bases). There are 19 residues in the CDR3. In germline, CDR1 is MNHNS, CDR2 SASEGT. V gave up 3 bases and J gave up 3 bases, with 27 bases separating them. CDR3 DNA sequence: TGTGCCAGCAGTGACCCGAGGGGGGAAAGACAGGGAGTTATCTACGAGCAGTACTTC. The encoded protein is CASSDPRGERQGVIYEQYF.

V and J are TRBV10-3 and TRBJ1-5; 11 positions agree with TRBD1. The trim removed 3 bases at V and 5 bases at J, leaving 3 bases unmatched. The CDR3 is 15 residues long. The germline gives CDR1 ENHRY, CDR2 SYGVKD. The CDR3 region is CAISERTGGHQPQHF. For the CDR3, the DNA is TGTGCCATCAGTGAAAGGACAGGGGGCCATCAGCCCCAGCATTTT.

The rearrangement links TRBV10-3 to TRBJ1-1; 9 positions match TRBD1. This CDR3 region has 15 residues. Germline loops: CDR1 ENHRY, CDR2 SYGVKD. Losses at the gene ends were 5 bases for V and 1 base for J; bases not matched to a gene: 5. This chain's CDR3 is CAISKTGGWNTEAFF. DNA for the CDR3: TGTGCCATCAGTAAGACAGGGGGGTGGAACACTGAAGCTTTCTTT.

The chain links TRBV7-6 to TRBJ2-5, with 8 bases lining up with TRBD2. This CDR3 is 15 amino acids long. With 6 bases clipped from V and 2 bases from J, the junction kept 8 bases outside the gene matches. Germline V gene lookup returns CDR1 SGHVS and CDR2 FNYEAQ. This chain's CDR3 is CASSSTGTRQETQYF. For the CDR3, the DNA is TGTGCCAGCAGTTCCACCGGGACTAGACAAGAGACCCAGTACTTC.

V and J are TRBV10-2 and TRBJ2-2; 10 nucleotides match TRBD2. V dropped 6 bases and J dropped 0; count of bases not matched to a gene: 10. Germline CDR1 and CDR2: WSHSY and SAAADI. The CDR3 is 18 amino acids. The CDR3 here is CASSVAWGLAPNTGELFF. The CDR3 coding sequence is TGCGCCAGCAGCGTAGCCTGGGGACTAGCGCCGAACACCGGGGAGCTGTTTTTT.

The chain is built from TRBV29-1 and TRBJ1-2; D uncertain. This CDR3 has 11 amino acids. Germline CDR1 SQVTM, CDR2 ANQGSEA. V was pared by 4 bases and J by 6 bases, with 9 bases between. The DNA for the CDR3 is TGCAGCGTTGGGCCCACAGATGGCTACACCTTC. Its protein product is CSVGPTDGYTF.

A remark on this clone: The junction shows a germline mismatch at one end, possibly a read error. This chain connects TRBV6-1 to TRBJ1-6, with D uncertain. Germline V gene sequence: CDR1 MNHNS, CDR2 SASEGT. CDR3 length equals 8 residues. In DNA, the CDR3 is TGTGCCAGCGAGAGACACAACTTT. This translates into CASERHNF.

The chain combines TRBV2 with TRBJ1-2, with 8 bases that match TRBD1. The CDR3 contains 13 residues. Germline CDR1 reads SNHLY; CDR2 reads FYNNEI. V dropped 6 bases and J dropped 6; count of bases not matched to a gene: 6. The CDR3 bases are TGTGCCAGCAGAAGGACAGGGAAGAATGGCTACACCTTC. It encodes CASRRTGKNGYTF. The full variable domain, rest sourced from reference TRBV2 and TRBJ1-2, is EPEVTQTPSHQVTQMGQEVILRCVPISNHLYFYWYRQILGQKVEFLVSFYNNEISEKSEIFDDQFSVERPDGSNFTLKIRSTKLEDSAMYFCASRRTGKNGYTFGSGTRLTVV.

The chain couples TRBV15 to TRBJ2-6, with D possibly being TRBD2 (6 bases). The CDR3 totals 15 residues. CDR1 is LNHNV, CDR2 YYDKDF, per germline (reference sequence). The V gene lost 1 base and the J gene lost 3 bases, with 7 bases spanning the gap. The chain's CDR3 is CATSRGRGGANVLTF. The DNA of the CDR3 is TGTGCCACCAGCAGAGGGAGGGGTGGGGCCAACGTCCTGACTTTC.

This clone was observed once. CDR3 sequence reads: CASSLVWTSTDTQYF. The CDR3 bases are TGTGCCAGCAGCTTGGTATGGACTAGCACAGATACGCAGTATTTT. The chain is built from TRBV5-6 and TRBJ2-3; a possible D gene is TRBD2 (5 bases). Germline V gene data show CDR1 as SGHDT and CDR2 as YYEEEE. The V and J ends lost 0 bases and 0 bases respectively, with 8 bases between them. This CDR3 contains 15 residues.

The CDR3 here is CAWSTGLLNTIYF. In nucleotides, the CDR3 is TGTGCCTGGAGTACGGGACTACTAAACACCATATATTTT. The chain recombines TRBV30 with TRBJ1-3; weak D call: TRBD1 (5 bases). Trimming took 2 bases from V and 6 from J, leaving 11 bases between them. This CDR3 is 13 amino acids long. The V gene's germline CDR1 is GTSNPN and CDR2 SVGIG (reference sequence).